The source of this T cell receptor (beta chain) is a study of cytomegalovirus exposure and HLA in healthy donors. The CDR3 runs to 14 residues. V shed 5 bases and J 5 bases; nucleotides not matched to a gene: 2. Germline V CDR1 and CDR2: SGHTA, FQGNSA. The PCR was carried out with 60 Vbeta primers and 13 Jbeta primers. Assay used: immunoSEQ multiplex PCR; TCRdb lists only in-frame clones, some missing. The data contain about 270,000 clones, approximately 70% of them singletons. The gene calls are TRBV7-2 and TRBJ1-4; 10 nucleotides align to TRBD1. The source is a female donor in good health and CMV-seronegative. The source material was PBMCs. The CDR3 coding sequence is TGTGCCAGCAGCCCGGGACAGGGGAATGAAAAACTGTTTTTT. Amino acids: CASSPGQGNEKLFF.